This T cell receptor (beta chain) came from a study of blood T cell repertoires in COVID-19. Looking at the study overall: Specimens from acute and convalescent COVID-19 originated in the United States, Italy and Spain. In each case, the material was cDNA or gDNA derived from T cells, B-cell-depleted T cells, or PBMCs.

Profiled with immunoSEQ multiplex PCR; TCRdb holds only in-frame clones, not every one. The sample lists under 350,000 clones; roughly 90% were seen once. From germline, CDR1 is KGHDR and CDR2 SFDVKD. V dropped 4 bases and J dropped 12 bases, with 18 bases sitting between them. The CDR3 is 15 residues long. The genes are TRBV24-1 and TRBJ2-6; the D gene is possibly TRBD1 (6 bases). The clonotype comes from a woman in her thirties with COVID-19, enrolled during active disease. The source material was peripheral blood. The CDR3 coding sequence is TGTGCCACCAGTGACGGTTTGCTAGGGGGTGGCGTCCTGACTTTC. Encoded protein: CATSDGLLGGGVLTF.